The 24 T cell receptor beta chains below come from one sample, sequenced in a study of long-term antiretroviral therapy in people with HIV (dated by TCRdb to the early 2020s). Sequencing of the TRB variable region was done with the immunoSEQ hsTCRB v3.0 assay at survey level resolution. TCRdb carries this immuneACCESS record with in-frame sequences only. Its versions omit some clonotypes, under half of them owing to an unresolved V gene in the studies checked, with the rest unexplained. This sample lists roughly 42,000 clones; 80% to 90% were detected once. Around 4% of the sample comes from the top ten. The source material was unsorted PBMCs, sampled 1.2 years after starting antiretroviral therapy. All receptors come from a woman aged 50 to 60 with HIV.

This chain links TRBV11-3 with TRBJ2-1, with a weak D call TRBD2 (6 bases). From germline, CDR1 is SGHNT and CDR2 YENEEA. V lost 5 bases, J lost 8 bases, and 16 bases lay in between. CDR3 length: 14 amino acids. The CDR3: CASSLGTGSHEQFF. The CDR3 DNA reads TGTGCCAGCAGCCTCGGGACTGGGAGCCATGAGCAGTTCTTC.

J is TRBJ2-6 and V is TRBV5-1; no reliable D call. Germline assignment: CDR1 SGHRS and CDR2 YFSETQ. The V and J ends lost 1 base and 4 bases respectively, with 9 bases between them. The CDR3 loop spans 15 amino acids. The DNA of the CDR3 is TGCGCCAGCAGCTTGCAGGAACGCGGGGCCAACGTCCTGACTTTC. Its translation is CASSLQERGANVLTF.

This clone was seen once. V is TRBV5-5 and J is TRBJ2-3; TRBD2 agrees at 10 bases. The CDR3 is 17 amino acids. CDR1 is SGHKS and CDR2 is YYEKEE in the germline V gene (reference sequence). Germline trimming cut 0 bases from V and 1 base from J; bases unmatched to any gene: 5. CDR3 amino acids: CASSLVEGTSGTDTQYF. The DNA for the CDR3 is TGTGCCAGCAGCTTGGTAGAGGGGACTAGCGGCACAGATACGCAGTATTTT.

Here the CDR3 reads CASRYGDRGYGYTF. The CDR3 DNA is TGTGCCAGCAGATATGGGGACAGGGGGTATGGCTACACCTTC. The V and J genes are TRBV2 and TRBJ1-2; 11 nucleotides line up with TRBD1. J lost 5 bases, V lost 6 bases, and 5 bases had no gene match. In germline, CDR1 is SNHLY, CDR2 FYNNEI. This CDR3 has 14 residues.

The V gene is TRBV7-8, the J gene TRBJ1-6; 8 nucleotides line up with TRBD1. The CDR3 runs to 15 residues. V shed 5 bases, J shed 13 bases, and the junction held 13 bases outside the gene matches. Germline lookup yields CDR1 SGHVS and CDR2 FQNEAQ. CDR3 DNA: TGTGCCAGCAGCCGAACAGGGGGATTACTCGGGCCCCTCCACTTT. This sequence encodes CASSRTGGLLGPLHF.

The genes are TRBV7-3 and TRBJ1-1; a possible D gene is TRBD1 (5 bases). Germline CDR1 SGHTA, CDR2 FQGTGA. Trimming took off 8 bases at V and 3 bases at J, with 13 bases between the two ends. The length of the CDR3 is 13 residues. In DNA, the CDR3 is TGTGCCAGCGGCCGGGGGGGTGACACTGAAGCTTTCTTT. Translation: CASGRGGDTEAFF.

CDR3 region: CASNSPERATYEQYF. CDR3 coding DNA: TGTGCCAGCAACTCACCCGAGCGAGCAACCTACGAGCAGTACTTC. The gene calls are TRBV11-2 and TRBJ2-7; D not resolved. CDR3 size: 15 residues. Germline V gene sequence: CDR1 SGHAT, CDR2 FQNNGV. The V end was cut by 7 bases, the J end by 2 bases, with 18 bases between.

The V and J genes are TRBV7-9 and TRBJ2-3, with no clear D. Trimming left V 1 base short and J 0 bases short, with 8 bases between. Germline V lookup: CDR1 SEHNR, CDR2 FQNEAQ (reference sequence). The CDR3 runs to 15 residues. The chain's CDR3 is CASSLGGASTDTQYF. The CDR3 DNA is TGTGCCAGCAGCTTAGGTGGAGCTAGCACAGATACGCAGTATTTT. Based on the CDR3 plus reference TRBV7-9 and TRBJ2-3, the full variable domain is DTGVSQNPRHKITKRGQNVTFRCDPISEHNRLYWYRQTLGQGPEFLTYFQNEAQLEKSRLLSDRFSAERPKGSFSTLEIQRTEQGDSAMYLCASSLGGASTDTQYFGPGTRLTVL.

This clone was seen only a few times. CDR3 sequence reads: CASSQDPGGSEPQHF. Here the CDR3 DNA reads TGCGCCAGCAGCCAAGATCCAGGGGGCTCGGAGCCCCAGCATTTT. The genes are TRBV4-1 and TRBJ1-5, with 8 bases identical to TRBD1. Germline CDR1 and CDR2: MGHRA and YSYEKL. V trimming: 0 bases; J trimming: 8 bases; junction bases outside the gene matches: 6. This CDR3 spans 15 amino acids.

The rearrangement links TRBV2 to TRBJ2-6; D may be TRBD1 (5 bases). Germline assignment: CDR1 SNHLY and CDR2 FYNNEI. The CDR3 covers 19 residues. Trimming took 0 bases from V and 0 from J, leaving 15 bases between them. The CDR3 spells CASSEALEGHLSGANVLTF. The CDR3 coding sequence is TGTGCCAGCAGTGAAGCGCTTGAAGGACACCTCTCTGGGGCCAACGTCCTGACTTTC.

This clone was counted only a few times. The chain uses TRBV2 and TRBJ1-6, with D unclear. Trimming took 7 bases from V and 4 from J, leaving 8 bases between them. Per germline, CDR1 SNHLY and CDR2 FYNNEI. This CDR3 is 13 amino acids long. The DNA of the CDR3 is TGTGCCAGCATCGGCAGTTATAATTCACCCCTCCACTTT. The encoded protein is CASIGSYNSPLHF.

The rearrangement joins TRBV7-8 to TRBJ1-5, with 7 bases aligning to TRBD1. This CDR3 region has 15 residues. V gave up 0 bases and J gave up 2 bases; unmatched junction bases: 1. Germline V lookup: CDR1 SGHVS, CDR2 FQNEAQ. CDR3 bases: TGTGCCAGCAGCTTAGCAGGACAGGGCAATCAGCCCCAGCATTTT. Translated: CASSLAGQGNQPQHF.

The chain couples TRBV5-4 to TRBJ2-1; 12 bases map to TRBD2. Germline CDR1 and CDR2: SGHNT and YYREEE (reference sequence). J was trimmed by 0 bases and V by 4 bases; bases with no gene match: 5. The CDR3 runs to 17 residues. The CDR3 coding sequence is TGTGCCAGCAGCATGACTAGCGGGGGCACCTCCTACAATGAGCAGTTCTTC. Residues: CASSMTSGGTSYNEQFF.

V gene TRBV9 combines with J gene TRBJ1-1, with D unclear. The CDR3 covers 15 residues. Trimming shortened V by 0 bases and J by 6 bases, and 15 bases separated the two germline ends. Germline V CDR1 and CDR2: SGDLS, YYNGEE. CDR3 bases: TGTGCCAGCAGCGTAGAGGGCACATACGGGGCTGAAGCTTTCTTT. This codes for CASSVEGTYGAEAFF.

This chain uses TRBV5-1 with TRBJ1-1; D gene ambiguous. The V end was cut by 1 base, the J end by 0 bases, with 4 bases between. The CDR3 runs 13 residues. From germline, CDR1 is SGHRS and CDR2 YFSETQ. CDR3 protein: CASSLTVNTEAFF. The CDR3 region has the DNA TGCGCCAGCAGCTTGACGGTGAACACTGAAGCTTTCTTT.

This rearrangement joins TRBV5-5 to TRBJ1-4; maybe TRBD1 (5 bases). The germline V gene encodes CDR1 SGHKS and CDR2 YYEKEE (reference sequence). The ends were cut back, 4 bases at V and 7 bases at J, with 14 bases in the middle. The CDR3 contains 14 residues. The CDR3 nucleotides read TGTGCCAGCAGCGTCCTCGGGGGGGGTGAAAAACTGTTTTTT. This gives the protein CASSVLGGGEKLFF.

The chain has TRBV2 and TRBJ2-7; D gene ambiguous. The CDR3 is 13 residues long. V shed 9 bases and J shed 2 bases, with 14 bases lying between them. In germline, CDR1 is SNHLY, CDR2 FYNNEI. The CDR3 DNA sequence: TGTGCCAGTTCGATACAACGACCCTACGAGCAGTACTTC. Protein sequence: CASSIQRPYEQYF.

V and J are TRBV7-2 and TRBJ2-3, with 8 bases matching TRBD2. From germline, CDR1 is SGHTA and CDR2 FQGNSA. Trimming at V came to 0 bases and at J to 1 base, leaving 15 bases not matched to a gene. The CDR3 loop spans 20 amino acids. CDR3 sequence reads: CASSLAGSRGGLGGTDTQYF. CDR3 nucleotide sequence: TGTGCCAGCAGCTTAGCAGGGAGCCGGGGGGGCCTTGGGGGCACAGATACGCAGTATTTT.

This clone was recorded a few times. The genes are TRBV6-1 and TRBJ1-5, with 7 bases identical to TRBD1. Germline lookup yields CDR1 MNHNS and CDR2 SASEGT. The CDR3 has 14 residues. V dropped 6 bases and J dropped 2; count of bases not matched to a gene: 4. The CDR3: CASRVTGGNQPQHF. The CDR3 bases are TGTGCCAGCAGGGTTACAGGGGGCAATCAGCCCCAGCATTTT.

The V call is TRBV19, the J call TRBJ2-5; the match to TRBD1 covers 10 bases. Germline V gives CDR1 LNHDA, CDR2 SQIVND (reference sequence). CDR3 length equals 14 residues. V lost 4 bases and J lost 5; bases outside the gene matches: 4. The CDR3: CASSTDRGRETQYF. The CDR3 nucleotides read TGTGCCAGTAGTACCGACAGGGGGCGTGAGACCCAGTACTTC.

In its sample, this clone was seen a few times. The chain joins TRBV2 to TRBJ1-5, with D tentatively TRBD1 (6 bases). This CDR3 contains 14 residues. From germline, CDR1 is SNHLY and CDR2 FYNNEI. Trimming shortened V by 6 bases and J by 6 bases, and 15 bases separated the two germline ends. CDR3 nucleotide sequence: TGTGCCAGCAGCAAGGGGACAAATAGTCAGCCCCAGCATTTT. Translation: CASSKGTNSQPQHF. Combining the CDR3 with reference TRBV2 and TRBJ1-5 gives the whole variable domain EPEVTQTPSHQVTQMGQEVILRCVPISNHLYFYWYRQILGQKVEFLVSFYNNEISEKSEIFDDQFSVERPDGSNFTLKIRSTKLEDSAMYFCASSKGTNSQPQHFGDGTRLSIL.

The V call is TRBV7-9, the J call TRBJ2-5; D might be TRBD1 (7 bases). Trimming shortened V by 1 base and J by 4 bases, and 13 bases separated the two germline ends. Germline values: CDR1 SEHNR, CDR2 FQNEAQ (reference sequence). The CDR3 runs 15 residues. CDR3 loop: CASSLVGQGGETQYF. The CDR3, as DNA: TGTGCCAGCAGCTTAGTAGGCCAGGGGGGAGAGACCCAGTACTTC.

This clone was seen only once. V gene TRBV5-6 combines with J gene TRBJ2-5, with D uncertain. Trimming took 0 bases from V and 2 from J, leaving 5 bases between them. The CDR3 is 13 residues long. CDR1 is SGHDT and CDR2 is YYEEEE in the germline V gene. The CDR3 spells CASSLGRQETQYF. The CDR3 coding sequence is TGTGCCAGCAGCTTGGGCCGGCAAGAGACCCAGTACTTC. Complete variable domain (other parts from reference TRBV5-6 and TRBJ2-5): DAGVTQSPTHLIKTRGQQVTLRCSPKSGHDTVSWYQQALGQGPQFIFQYYEEEERQRGNFPDRFSGHQFPNYSSELNVNALLLGDSALYLCASSLGRQETQYFGPGTRLLVL.

This clone was detected once. V and J are TRBV19 and TRBJ1-6, with 8 bases lining up with TRBD1. V lost 6 bases and J lost 8; bases outside the gene matches: 9. This CDR3 is 15 amino acids long. Germline values: CDR1 LNHDA, CDR2 SQIVND (reference sequence). CDR3 bases: TGTGCCAGTAGCCCCGACAGGGGCCAGGATTCACCCCTCCACTTT. Amino acid sequence: CASSPDRGQDSPLHF.